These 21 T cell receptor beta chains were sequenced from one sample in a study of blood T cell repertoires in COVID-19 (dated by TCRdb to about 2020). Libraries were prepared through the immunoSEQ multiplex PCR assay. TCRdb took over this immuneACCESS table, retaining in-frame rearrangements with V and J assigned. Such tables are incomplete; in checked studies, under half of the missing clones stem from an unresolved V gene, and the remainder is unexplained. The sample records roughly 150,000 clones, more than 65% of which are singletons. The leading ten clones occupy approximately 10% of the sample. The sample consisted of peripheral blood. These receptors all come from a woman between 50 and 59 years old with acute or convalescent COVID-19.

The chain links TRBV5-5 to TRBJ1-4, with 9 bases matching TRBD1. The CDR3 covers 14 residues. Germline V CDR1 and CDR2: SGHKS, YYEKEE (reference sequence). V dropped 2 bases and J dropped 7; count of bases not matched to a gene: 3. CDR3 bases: TGTGCCAGCAGCTTACAGGGGGCGATTGAAAAACTGTTTTTT. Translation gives CASSLQGAIEKLFF. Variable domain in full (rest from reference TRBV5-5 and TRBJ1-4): DAGVTQSPTHLIKTRGQQVTLRCSPISGHKSVSWYQQVLGQGPQFIFQYYEKEERGRGNFPDRFSARQFPNYSSELNVNALLLGDSALYLCASSLQGAIEKLFFGSGTQLSVL.

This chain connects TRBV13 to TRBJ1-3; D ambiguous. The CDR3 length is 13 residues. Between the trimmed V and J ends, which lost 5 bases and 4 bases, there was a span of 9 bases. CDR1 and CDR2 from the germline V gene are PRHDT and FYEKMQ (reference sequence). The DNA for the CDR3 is TGTGCCAGCAGCCTCCGAGAGGGAAACACCATATATTTT. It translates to CASSLREGNTIYF.

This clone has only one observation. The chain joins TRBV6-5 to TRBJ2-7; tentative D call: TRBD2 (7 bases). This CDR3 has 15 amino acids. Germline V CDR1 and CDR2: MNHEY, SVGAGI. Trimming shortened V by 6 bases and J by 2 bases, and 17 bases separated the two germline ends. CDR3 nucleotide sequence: TGTGCCAGCAGGGAGGGACGGGGGGCAACCTACGAGCAGTACTTC. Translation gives CASREGRGATYEQYF.

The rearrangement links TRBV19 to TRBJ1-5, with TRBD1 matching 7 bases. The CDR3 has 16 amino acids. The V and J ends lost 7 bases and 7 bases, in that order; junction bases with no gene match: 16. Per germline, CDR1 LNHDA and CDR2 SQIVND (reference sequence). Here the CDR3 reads CASKHTDRDRGQPQHF. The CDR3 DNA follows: TGTGCCAGTAAACATACAGACAGGGATAGGGGACAGCCCCAGCATTTT.

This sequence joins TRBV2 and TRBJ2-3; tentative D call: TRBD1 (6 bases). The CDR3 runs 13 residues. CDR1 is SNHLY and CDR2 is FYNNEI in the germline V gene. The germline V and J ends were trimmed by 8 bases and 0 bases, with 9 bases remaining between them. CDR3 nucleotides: TGTGCCAGCCAGACAGGTAGCACAGATACGCAGTATTTT. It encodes CASQTGSTDTQYF.

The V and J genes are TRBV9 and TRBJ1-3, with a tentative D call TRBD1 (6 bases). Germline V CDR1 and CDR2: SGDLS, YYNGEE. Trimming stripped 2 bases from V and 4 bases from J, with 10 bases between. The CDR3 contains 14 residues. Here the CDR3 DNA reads TGTGCCAGCAGCGTCCCAGGGGCGGGAAACACCATATATTTT. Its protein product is CASSVPGAGNTIYF.

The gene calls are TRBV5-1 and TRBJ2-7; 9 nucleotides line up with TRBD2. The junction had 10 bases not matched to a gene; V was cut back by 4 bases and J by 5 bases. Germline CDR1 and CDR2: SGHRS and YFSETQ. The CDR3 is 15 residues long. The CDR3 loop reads CASSPEAGGLHEQYF. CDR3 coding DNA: TGCGCCAGCAGCCCGGAGGCGGGAGGGCTCCACGAGCAGTACTTC.

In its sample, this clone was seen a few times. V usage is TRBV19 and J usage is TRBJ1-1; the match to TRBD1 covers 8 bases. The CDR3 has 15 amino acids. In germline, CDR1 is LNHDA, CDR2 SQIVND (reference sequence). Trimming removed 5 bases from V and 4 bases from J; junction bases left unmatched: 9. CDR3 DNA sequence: TGTGCCAGTAGTCTCGTGACAGGGGTGGGCACTGAAGCTTTCTTT. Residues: CASSLVTGVGTEAFF.

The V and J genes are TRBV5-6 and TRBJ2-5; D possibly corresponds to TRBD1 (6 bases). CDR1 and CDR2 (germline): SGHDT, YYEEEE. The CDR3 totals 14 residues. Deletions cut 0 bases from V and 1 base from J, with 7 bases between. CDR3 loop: CASSLVDSQETQYF. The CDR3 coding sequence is TGTGCCAGCAGCTTGGTGGACAGCCAAGAGACCCAGTACTTC. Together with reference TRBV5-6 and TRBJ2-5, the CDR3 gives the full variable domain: DAGVTQSPTHLIKTRGQQVTLRCSPKSGHDTVSWYQQALGQGPQFIFQYYEEEERQRGNFPDRFSGHQFPNYSSELNVNALLLGDSALYLCASSLVDSQETQYFGPGTRLLVL.

The CDR3 reads CSVEGPPGQELLGKLFF. The CDR3 coding sequence is TGCAGCGTTGAAGGCCCCCCGGGACAAGAATTATTGGGTAAACTGTTTTTT. The chain uses TRBV29-1 and TRBJ1-4; D possibly corresponds to TRBD1 (6 bases). V lost 1 base and J lost 11, with 26 bases in between. Germline V gene data show CDR1 as SQVTM and CDR2 as ANQGSEA. CDR3 length equals 17 residues. The full variable domain, completed using reference TRBV29-1 and TRBJ1-4, is SAVISQKPSRDICQRGTSLTIQCQVDSQVTMMFWYRQQPGQSLTLIATANQGSEATYESGFVIDKFPISRPNLTFSTLTVSNMSPEDSSIYLCSVEGPPGQELLGKLFFGSGTQLSVL.

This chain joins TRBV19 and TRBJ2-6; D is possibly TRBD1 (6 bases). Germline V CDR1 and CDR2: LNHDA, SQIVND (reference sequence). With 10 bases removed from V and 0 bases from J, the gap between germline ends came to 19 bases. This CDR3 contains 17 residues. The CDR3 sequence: CATNSNRARSGANVLTF. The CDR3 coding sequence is TGTGCCACCAACTCGAACAGGGCCCGCTCTGGGGCCAACGTCCTGACTTTC.

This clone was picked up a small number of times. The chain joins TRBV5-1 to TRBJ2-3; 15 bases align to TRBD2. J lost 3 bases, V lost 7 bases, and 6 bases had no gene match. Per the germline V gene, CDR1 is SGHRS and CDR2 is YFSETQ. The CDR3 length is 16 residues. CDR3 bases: TGCGCCAGCCGAGGACTAGCGGGGGGGAGAACAGATACGCAGTATTTT. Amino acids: CASRGLAGGRTDTQYF.

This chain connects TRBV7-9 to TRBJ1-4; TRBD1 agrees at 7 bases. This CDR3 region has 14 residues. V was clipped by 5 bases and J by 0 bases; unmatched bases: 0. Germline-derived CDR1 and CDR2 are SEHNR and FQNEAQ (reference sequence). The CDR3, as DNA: TGTGCCAGCAGCGACAGGGCAACTAATGAAAAACTGTTTTTT. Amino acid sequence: CASSDRATNEKLFF.

In nucleotides, the CDR3 is TGTGCCAGCAGCTCACCCAGGGATTTGATTGTGAGCAATCAGCCCCAGCATTTT. Translated: CASSSPRDLIVSNQPQHF. The V call is TRBV6-2 or TRBV6-3, the J call TRBJ1-5, with D perhaps matching TRBD1 (5 bases). V gave up 6 bases and J gave up 1 base, with 22 bases separating them. Germline CDR1 is MNHEY and CDR2 is SVGEGT. The CDR3 contains 18 residues.

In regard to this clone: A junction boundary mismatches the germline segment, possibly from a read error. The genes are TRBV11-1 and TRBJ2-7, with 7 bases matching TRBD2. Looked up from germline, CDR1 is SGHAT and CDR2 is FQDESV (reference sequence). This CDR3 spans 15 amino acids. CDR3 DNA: TGTACCAGCAGCTTAGAACTAGCGTCAACCTACGAGCAGTACTTC. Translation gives CTSSLELASTYEQYF.

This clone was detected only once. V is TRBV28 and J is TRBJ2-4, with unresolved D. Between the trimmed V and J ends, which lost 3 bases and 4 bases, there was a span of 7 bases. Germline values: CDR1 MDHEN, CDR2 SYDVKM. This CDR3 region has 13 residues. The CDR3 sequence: CASSLAGKNIQYF. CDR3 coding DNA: TGTGCCAGCAGTTTGGCCGGGAAAAACATTCAGTACTTC.

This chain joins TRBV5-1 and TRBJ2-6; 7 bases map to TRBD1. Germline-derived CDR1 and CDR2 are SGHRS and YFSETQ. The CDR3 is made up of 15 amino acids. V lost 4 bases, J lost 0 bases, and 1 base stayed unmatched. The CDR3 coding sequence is TGCGCCAGCAGCCCAGGGGGCTCTGGGGCCAACGTCCTGACTTTC. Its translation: CASSPGGSGANVLTF.

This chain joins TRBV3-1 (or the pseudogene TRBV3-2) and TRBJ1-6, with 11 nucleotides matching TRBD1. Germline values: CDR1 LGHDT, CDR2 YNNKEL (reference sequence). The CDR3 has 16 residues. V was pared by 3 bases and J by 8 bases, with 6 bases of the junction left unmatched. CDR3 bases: TGTGCCAGCAGCCAGGCCGGGACAGGGGGGGATTCACCCCTCCACTTT. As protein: CASSQAGTGGDSPLHF.

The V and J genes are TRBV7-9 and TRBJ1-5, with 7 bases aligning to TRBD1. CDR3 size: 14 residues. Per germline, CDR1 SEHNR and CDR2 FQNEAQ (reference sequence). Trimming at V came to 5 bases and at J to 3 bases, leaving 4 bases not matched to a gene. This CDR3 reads CASSPGTVNQPQHF. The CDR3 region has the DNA TGTGCCAGCAGCCCTGGGACAGTCAATCAGCCCCAGCATTTT.

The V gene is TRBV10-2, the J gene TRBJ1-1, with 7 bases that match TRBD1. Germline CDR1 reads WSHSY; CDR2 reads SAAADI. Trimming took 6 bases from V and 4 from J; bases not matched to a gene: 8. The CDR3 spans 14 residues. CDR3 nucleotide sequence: TGCGCCAGCAGGGAGACAGGGCGGACCACTGAAGCTTTCTTT. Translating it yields CASRETGRTTEAFF.

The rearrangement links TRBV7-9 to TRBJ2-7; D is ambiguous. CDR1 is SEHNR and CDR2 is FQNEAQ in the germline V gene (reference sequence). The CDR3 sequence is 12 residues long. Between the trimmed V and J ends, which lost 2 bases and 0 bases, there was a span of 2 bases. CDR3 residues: CASSLHSYEQYF. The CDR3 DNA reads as TGTGCCAGCAGCTTACACTCCTACGAGCAGTACTTC. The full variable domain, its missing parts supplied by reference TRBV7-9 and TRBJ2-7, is DTGVSQNPRHKITKRGQNVTFRCDPISEHNRLYWYRQTLGQGPEFLTYFQNEAQLEKSRLLSDRFSAERPKGSFSTLEIQRTEQGDSAMYLCASSLHSYEQYFGPGTRLTVT.